This T cell receptor (beta chain) originates from a study of spatial heterogeneity in lung cancer. Study in general: Researchers sequenced follow-up PBMC samples if they had them, and these came a median of about two years after resection.

Germline lookup yields CDR1 DFQATT and CDR2 SNEGSKA (reference sequence). The CDR3 is 12 amino acids. V shed 8 bases and J 6 bases; nucleotides not matched to a gene: 7. The sample holds one count of this clonotype. Specified time point: blood at routine non-recurrence follow-up after resection. Extraction of whole RNA from tumor, nontumor lung or frozen PBMC preceded unsorted sequencing. TCR cDNA molecules were tagged individually, and each one carried a unique molecular identifier. TCRdb reprocessed the 5' RACE reads via MiXCR and lists one record per CDR3 protein. The repertoire has nearly 95,000 distinct CDR3 sequences, 19% of them found once; the top ten carry 20% to 25%.

The sample consisted of PBMCs, taken at follow-up. This clonotype originated in a male donor with early-stage non-small cell lung cancer. V gene TRBV20-1 combines with J gene TRBJ2-7, with 10 bases lining up with TRBD2. CDR3 region: CSSPSGGGEQYF. The DNA of the CDR3 is TGCAGTTCCCCTAGCGGGGGAGGCGAGCAGTACTTC.